Listed here are 23 T cell receptor beta chains from one sample, sequenced in a study of T cell responses to AZD1222 COVID-19 vaccine. Only in-frame clones appear in the TCRdb table, and some are missing; sequencing was by immunoSEQ multiplex PCR. The sample includes more than 150,000 clones, around nine tenths of them seen just once. Sample: peripheral blood, taken 28 days after the second AZD1222 dose. All receptors come from an adult who received the AZD1222 COVID-19 vaccine.

Notes on this clone: The same CDR3 is also encoded by other DNA sequences in this sample. J is TRBJ2-3 and V is TRBV19; no clear D gene. The CDR3 has 12 residues. Trimming stripped 5 bases from V and 0 bases from J, with 3 bases between. Germline loops: CDR1 LNHDA, CDR2 SQIVND (reference sequence). CDR3 nucleotide sequence: TGTGCCAGTAGTCCAAGCACAGATACGCAGTATTTT. Translating it yields CASSPSTDTQYF.

The chain combines TRBV28 with TRBJ2-1; 12 bases match TRBD2. This CDR3 is built from 15 residues. Germline CDR1 and CDR2: MDHEN and SYDVKM. The V and J ends lost 3 bases and 8 bases, in that order; junction bases with no gene match: 5. The DNA of the CDR3 is TGTGCCAGCAGTTTGGCTAGCGGGAGGGTATATGAGCAGTTCTTC. This translates into CASSLASGRVYEQFF.

V and J are TRBV2 and TRBJ1-1; no clear D gene. V lost 3 bases and J 6 bases, leaving 8 bases between the germline ends. This CDR3 has 12 amino acids. The germline gives CDR1 SNHLY, CDR2 FYNNEI. This chain's CDR3 is CASSEFPSEAFF. In nucleotides, the CDR3 is TGTGCCAGCAGTGAGTTTCCCTCTGAAGCTTTCTTT.

V usage is TRBV9 and J usage is TRBJ2-7, with unresolved D. Trimming removed 0 bases from V and 5 bases from J, with 9 bases in between. Germline lookup yields CDR1 SGDLS and CDR2 YYNGEE. CDR3 length: 13 amino acids. CDR3 amino acids: CASSVAESNEQYF. Here the CDR3 DNA reads TGTGCCAGCAGCGTAGCTGAGTCCAACGAGCAGTACTTC.

J is TRBJ2-7 and V is TRBV5-4, with D unresolved. Germline CDR1 is SGHNT and CDR2 is YYREEE (reference sequence). V was pared by 0 bases and J by 0 bases, with 7 bases between. The CDR3 consists of 14 residues. The CDR3 loop is CASSLGSSSYEQYF. As DNA, the CDR3 is TGTGCCAGCAGCTTGGGCTCCAGCTCCTACGAGCAGTACTTC.

This clone has only a few counts. V is TRBV28 and J is TRBJ1-2, with D possibly TRBD1 on 6 matching bases. Between the trimmed V and J ends, which lost 8 bases and 2 bases, there was a span of 24 bases. Germline assignment: CDR1 MDHEN and CDR2 SYDVKM. This CDR3 comprises 17 residues. In nucleotides, the CDR3 is TGTGCCAGCCTTCCGGGGGGGGCGTGGACATTAAACTATGGCTACACCTTC. Translated: CASLPGGAWTLNYGYTF.

The rearrangement links TRBV4-1 to TRBJ1-2, with D perhaps matching TRBD1 (5 bases). V lost 4 bases and J 3 bases, leaving 9 bases between the germline ends. The CDR3 runs 13 residues. Germline V lookup: CDR1 MGHRA, CDR2 YSYEKL. CDR3 nucleotides: TGCGCCAGCAGCCGGGGCAGGGACTATGGCTACACCTTC. Protein sequence: CASSRGRDYGYTF.

The rearrangement links TRBV9 to TRBJ2-1, with 11 bases aligning to TRBD2. The CDR3 sequence is 17 residues long. Germline V gene sequence: CDR1 SGDLS, CDR2 YYNGEE. J gave up 5 bases and V 3 bases, and 10 bases lay outside the gene matches. CDR3 loop: CASSAPSGLAGNNEQFF. In nucleotides, the CDR3 is TGTGCCAGCAGCGCCCCCTCCGGACTAGCGGGCAACAATGAGCAGTTCTTC.

The rearrangement links TRBV6-6 to TRBJ2-1; no definite D call. Trimming stripped 6 bases from V and 8 bases from J, with 17 bases between. The germline V gene encodes CDR1 MNHNY and CDR2 SVGAGI (reference sequence). This CDR3 comprises 14 residues. The CDR3 coding sequence is TGTGCCAGCAGGAGAATATCCTTGGGCGATGAGCAGTTCTTC. Encoded protein: CASRRISLGDEQFF.

This clone has just a few counts. The gene calls are TRBV13 and TRBJ2-1; D is perhaps TRBD1 (5 bases). This CDR3 is 15 amino acids long. V lost 5 bases and J lost 4, with 15 bases in between. Germline V lookup: CDR1 PRHDT, CDR2 FYEKMQ (reference sequence). This CDR3 is CASSPPGRQYNEQFF. DNA for the CDR3: TGTGCCAGCAGCCCACCTGGACGACAGTACAATGAGCAGTTCTTC.

CDR3 sequence reads: CASSVSGYRLFGGNTIYF. The CDR3 DNA follows: TGTGCCAGCAGCGTTTCAGGGTATAGGCTCTTCGGTGGAAACACCATATATTTT. The chain uses TRBV9 and TRBJ1-3; tentatively, D is TRBD1 (5 bases). The length of the CDR3 is 18 residues. From germline, CDR1 is SGDLS and CDR2 YYNGEE. Trimming shortened V by 2 bases and J by 3 bases, and 21 bases separated the two germline ends.

The chain links TRBV9 to TRBJ2-5; TRBD1 matches at 7 bases. The CDR3 extends over 18 amino acids. With V trimmed by 0 bases and J by 3 bases, 14 bases remained unmatched. Germline loops: CDR1 SGDLS, CDR2 YYNGEE. The CDR3 loop is CASSVGSYPATGKETQYF. CDR3 coding DNA: TGTGCCAGCAGCGTAGGCTCGTATCCCGCGACAGGGAAAGAGACCCAGTACTTC. The full variable domain, in which reference TRBV9 and TRBJ2-5 provide the parts outside the CDR3, is DSGVTQTPKHLITATGQRVTLRCSPRSGDLSVYWYQQSLDQGLQFLIQYYNGEERAKGNILERFSAQQFPDLHSELNLSSLELGDSALYFCASSVGSYPATGKETQYFGPGTRLLVL.

This clone has only one observation. The chain employs TRBV29-1 and TRBJ1-2, with D perhaps TRBD1 (6 bases). The V end lost 5 bases, the J end lost 6 bases, and 16 bases lay between the germline ends. Germline CDR1 and CDR2: SQVTM and ANQGSEA. This CDR3 has 13 residues. CDR3: CSVLPPGGNGYTF. CDR3 DNA sequence: TGCAGCGTTCTCCCCCCGGGGGGCAATGGCTACACCTTC.

The genes are TRBV7-8 and TRBJ2-5; 8 bases agree with TRBD1. Germline V lookup: CDR1 SGHVS, CDR2 FQNEAQ. The CDR3 has 17 amino acids. The V and J ends lost 2 bases and 2 bases, in that order; junction bases with no gene match: 10. The chain's CDR3 is CASSLPRWTGYQETQYF. The CDR3 nucleotides are TGTGCCAGCAGCTTACCTCGGTGGACAGGGTATCAAGAGACCCAGTACTTC.

Here the CDR3 reads CASSPGTESYNEQFF. In DNA form, the CDR3 reads TGTGCCAGCAGTCCCGGGACAGAATCCTACAATGAGCAGTTCTTC. V usage is TRBV28 and J usage is TRBJ2-1; TRBD1 matches 7 bases. This CDR3 is 15 amino acids long. Looked up from germline, CDR1 is MDHEN and CDR2 is SYDVKM. V lost 5 bases to trimming and J lost 1 base; unmatched junction nucleotides: 5.

This sequence joins TRBV5-8 and TRBJ2-7; TRBD2 matches 10 bases. The CDR3 contains 14 residues. The ends lost 6 bases at V and 6 bases at J; junction bases unmatched: 9. Germline V gene data show CDR1 as SGHTS and CDR2 as YDEGEE. CDR3 nucleotides: TGTGCCAGCACCTACAGCGGGAGGGAGCGCGAGCAGTACTTC. It yields the protein CASTYSGREREQYF.

The rearrangement links TRBV7-3 to TRBJ2-7; D is possibly TRBD1 (5 bases). Trimming pared 5 bases from V and 2 bases from J, leaving 10 bases between. The CDR3 runs 13 residues. Germline CDR1 SGHTA, CDR2 FQGTGA. The CDR3 is CASSQGLTYEQYF. Written as DNA, the CDR3 is TGTGCCAGCAGCCAGGGTCTAACCTACGAGCAGTACTTC.

The chain joins TRBV27 to TRBJ1-2; D call uncertain. V gave up 3 bases and J gave up 7 bases, with 12 bases separating them. Germline V gives CDR1 MNHEY, CDR2 SMNVEV (reference sequence). The CDR3 covers 13 residues. CDR3 nucleotides: TGTGCCAGCAGTTTTCGGATAGCAGGTGGCTACACCTTC. Amino acids: CASSFRIAGGYTF.

V and J are TRBV5-1 and TRBJ2-3, with TRBD1 matching over 9 bases. The CDR3 covers 15 residues. The junction had 4 bases not matched to a gene; V was cut back by 3 bases and J by 2 bases. CDR1 and CDR2 (germline): SGHRS, YFSETQ. The chain's CDR3 is CASSSTGGPTDTQYF. The CDR3, as DNA: TGCGCCAGCAGCTCTACAGGGGGCCCCACAGATACGCAGTATTTT.

This clone was counted once. V is TRBV23-1 and J is TRBJ2-7; 7 nucleotides line up with TRBD2. TRBV23-1 is treated as an ORF (open reading frame) with a function not yet certain. With V trimmed by 4 bases and J by 1 base, 13 bases remained unmatched. CDR3 length equals 17 residues. This CDR3 is CASSPIAVDGGSYEQYF. The DNA for the CDR3 is TGCGCCAGCAGTCCTATAGCCGTGGACGGGGGGTCCTACGAGCAGTACTTC.

The chain joins TRBV6-5 to TRBJ2-2, with D unresolved. Germline V CDR1 and CDR2: MNHEY, SVGAGI. The CDR3 loop spans 14 amino acids. V lost 2 bases to trimming and J lost 7 bases, with 11 bases between them. The CDR3 is CASSYPRVGGELFF. CDR3 coding DNA: TGTGCCAGCAGTTACCCCCGTGTGGGCGGGGAGCTGTTTTTT.

The rearrangement joins TRBV7-9 to TRBJ2-3, with TRBD1 as a possible D gene (6 bases). CDR1 SEHNR and CDR2 FQNEAQ come from the germline V gene (reference sequence). The CDR3 runs 17 residues. Trimming took off 5 bases at V and 2 bases at J, with 20 bases between the two ends. DNA for the CDR3: TGTGCCAGCAGCAAAAGCCCGACAGGCTTCCCCACAGATACGCAGTATTTT. Protein product: CASSKSPTGFPTDTQYF.

The V gene is TRBV4-1, the J gene TRBJ2-1; D is unresolved. The CDR3 contains 12 residues. The germline CDR1 and CDR2 sequences are MGHRA and YSYEKL. With 2 bases removed from V and 8 bases from J, the gap between germline ends came to 7 bases. CDR3 nucleotide sequence: TGCGCCAGCAGCCAACTCCGCGATGAGCAGTTCTTC. Its protein is CASSQLRDEQFF.